This TCR beta chain was sequenced in a study of early T cells in non-severe SARS-CoV-2 infection. From the 5' RACE reads, TCRdb called clonotypes with MiXCR, one entry per CDR3 protein. There are around 60,000 distinct CDR3 sequences in the sample; about 12% occur only once, and more than 8.5% lies in the top ten. Remarks on this clonotype: Antigen unknown.

Study-wide findings and caveats: In VDJdb matching, anti-spike CD8 responses were favored while private and CD4 specificities went missing.

J was trimmed by 7 bases and V by 0 bases; bases with no gene match: 13. CDR3 size: 17 residues. CDR1 and CDR2 (germline): SGHRS, YFSETQ. This TCR derives from an adult who was a healthcare worker with PCR-confirmed SARS-CoV-2 infection or an uninfected control (not recorded which). Sequencing was performed on whole blood. The V gene is TRBV5-1, the J gene TRBJ1-2; 9 positions match TRBD1. CDR3 loop: CASSLVASGQGFGGYTF. In DNA, the CDR3 is TGCGCCAGCAGCTTGGTTGCTTCGGGACAGGGATTCGGTGGCTACACCTTC.